This T cell receptor beta chain appears in the sequencing data of a study of control samples from healthy donors and cancer patients. Sequencing was performed with immunoSEQ multiplex PCR; in TCRdb, only in-frame clones are kept and a portion is missing. The data show around 190,000 clones, nearly 90% seen once. This CDR3 is built from 17 residues. V dropped 5 bases and J dropped 0; count of bases not matched to a gene: 6. Per the germline V gene, CDR1 is SGHTA and CDR2 is FQGNSA. The chain couples TRBV7-2 to TRBJ1-5, with 11 nucleotides matching TRBD1. The clonotype comes from a woman aged 45 to 65 in good health. The material sequenced was blood. This chain's CDR3 is CASSMGTGGHSNQPQHF. CDR3 sequence (DNA): TGTGCCAGCAGCATGGGGACAGGGGGTCATAGCAATCAGCCCCAGCATTTT.